The rows below give T cell receptor beta chains drawn from one sample of a study of cytomegalovirus exposure and HLA in healthy donors. The assay was immunoSEQ multiplex PCR, and TCRdb's table has in-frame clones only and misses some. The sample contains about 100,000 clones, around 62% of which appear only once. The specimen was PBMCs. The receptors stem from a man aged 25-45 years in good health and CMV-seropositive. Both conserved end residues are part of each CDR3. Fields, in order: J gene, clone size, D gene, V gene, CDR3 DNA, CDR3 protein. A D gene is named only where the DNA matches it firmly. Expanded clones get a size class; other rows say once, few or many, or leave the size out.

j_call: TRBJ1-2; clone_size: -; d_call: -; v_call: TRBV6-5; cdr3_nt: TGTGCCAGCAGTCCAGGTGGGACAACTAACTATGGCTACACCTTC; cdr3_aa: CASSPGGTTNYGYTF
j_call: TRBJ1-2; clone_size: few; d_call: TRBD1; v_call: TRBV30; cdr3_nt: TGTGCCTGGACCGGGACAGGGGGCTATGGCTACACCTTC; cdr3_aa: CAWTGTGGYGYTF
j_call: TRBJ2-7; clone_size: -; d_call: TRBD1; v_call: TRBV7-8; cdr3_nt: TGTGCCAGCAGCGCGCGGACAGGGCCCCCCTACGAGCAGTACTTC; cdr3_aa: CASSARTGPPYEQYF
j_call: TRBJ1-2; clone_size: few; d_call: -; v_call: TRBV6-5; cdr3_nt: TGTGCCAGCAGTCCCCAGGGGATTAACTATGGCTACACCTTC; cdr3_aa: CASSPQGINYGYTF
j_call: TRBJ2-7; clone_size: few; d_call: -; v_call: TRBV6-6; cdr3_nt: TGTGCCAGCAGTTACGGGGGCATGGGAATCCCGTACTTC; cdr3_aa: CASSYGGMGIPYF
j_call: TRBJ2-1; clone_size: -; d_call: -; v_call: TRBV27; cdr3_nt: TGTGCCAGCAGTGCCTCCGGGAAGGCGTTCTTC; cdr3_aa: CASSASGKAFF
j_call: TRBJ1-1; clone_size: -; d_call: -; v_call: TRBV7-9; cdr3_nt: TGTGCCAGCAGCCCCAGACAAATCCTAAACACTGAAGCTTTCTTT; cdr3_aa: CASSPRQILNTEAFF
j_call: TRBJ1-2; clone_size: -; d_call: -; v_call: TRBV19; cdr3_nt: TGTGCCAGTATCGCCCGGAGTGGGGGGTTTTTGTATACCTTC; cdr3_aa: CASIARSGGFLYTF
j_call: TRBJ2-7; clone_size: -; d_call: -; v_call: TRBV7-9; cdr3_nt: TGTGCCAGCATCCGAGGACGATTCGAGGGTTACGAGCAGTACTTC; cdr3_aa: CASIRGRFEGYEQYF
j_call: TRBJ1-2; clone_size: -; d_call: -; v_call: TRBV7-9; cdr3_nt: TGTTCCAGCAGCGTAATTGACTATGGCTACACCTTC; cdr3_aa: CSSSVIDYGYTF
j_call: TRBJ1-5; clone_size: -; d_call: -; v_call: TRBV6-4; cdr3_nt: TGTGCCACCTTACTCCTCCGGGGCAATCAGCCCCAGCATTTT; cdr3_aa: CATLLLRGNQPQHF